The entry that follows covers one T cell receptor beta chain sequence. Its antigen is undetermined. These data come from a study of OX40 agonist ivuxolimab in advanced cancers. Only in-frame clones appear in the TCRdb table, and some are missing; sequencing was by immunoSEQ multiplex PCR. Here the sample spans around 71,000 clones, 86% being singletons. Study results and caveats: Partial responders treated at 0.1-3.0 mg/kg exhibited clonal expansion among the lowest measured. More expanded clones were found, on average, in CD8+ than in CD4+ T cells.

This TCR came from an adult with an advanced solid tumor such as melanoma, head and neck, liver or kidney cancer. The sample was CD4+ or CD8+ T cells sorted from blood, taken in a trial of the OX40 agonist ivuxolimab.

As DNA, the CDR3 is TGTGCCAGCTCAACCATGGCCGGGACAGGGTCTACTAATGAAAAACTGTTTTTT. It translates to CASSTMAGTGSTNEKLFF. The V call is TRBV18, the J call TRBJ1-4; 9 bases agree with TRBD1. The V gene end was trimmed by 5 bases and the J gene end by 2 bases; junction bases not matched to a gene: 12. The CDR3 is 18 amino acids. Germline V gene data show CDR1 as KGHSH and CDR2 as LQKENI.